A selection of T cell receptor beta chains follows, all from one sample in a study of blood T cell repertoires in COVID-19. The assay was immunoSEQ multiplex PCR, and TCRdb's table has in-frame clones only and misses some. The table includes a few hundred thousand clones, approximately 91% detected once. The sequenced sample consisted of PBMCs or T cells enriched from blood (not recorded which). The receptors were gathered from a woman aged 55 to 70 who had recovered from COVID-19. Each CDR3 is given with its conserved first and last residue. Fields, in order: J gene, clone size, D gene, V gene, CDR3 DNA, CDR3 protein. A D gene is named only where the DNA matches it firmly. The size of a clone is reported for some rows only, either as once, few or many, or as a class for expanded clones.

>TRBJ2-1|-|-|TRBV2
TGTGCCAGCAGTCCCTTTGGAGGTGAGCAGTTCTTC
CASSPFGGEQFF
>TRBJ1-1|-|-|TRBV2
TGTGCCAGCAGAGAAATTAGGAACACTGAAGCTTTCTTT
CASREIRNTEAFF
>TRBJ2-1|-|-|TRBV12-2
TGTGCAAGTCGCATGGGAAAGTGGCGGGGTAATTCTAGCTCCTACAATGAGCAGTTCTTC
CASRMGKWRGNSSSYNEQFF
>TRBJ1-2|-|-|TRBV5-5
TGTGCCAGCAGCTGGAGGACGGAGACAAACTATGGCTACACCTTC
CASSWRTETNYGYTF
>TRBJ2-5|-|-|TRBV5-6
TGTGCCAGCAGCTTGGCCAAAACAGGCTCGTACCAAGAGACCCAGTACTTC
CASSLAKTGSYQETQYF
>TRBJ1-2|-|TRBD1|TRBV24-1
TGTGCCACCAGTGATTCTGGACAGGGTAACTATGGCTACACCTTC
CATSDSGQGNYGYTF
>TRBJ2-7|-|-|TRBV12-5
TGTGCTAGTGGCCACCCAGGGCGCTCCTACGAGCAGTACTTC
CASGHPGRSYEQYF
>TRBJ1-5|-|TRBD1|TRBV14
TGTGCCAGCAGCCAAGGGGAGGGGACAGGGGGCTGGTCGATTCAGCCCCAGCATTTT
CASSQGEGTGGWSIQPQHF
>TRBJ2-3|-|TRBD1|TRBV10-3
TGTGCCATCATGAGGACAGGCGGCACAGATACGCAGTATTTT
CAIMRTGGTDTQYF
>TRBJ1-6|-|-|TRBV6-2/TRBV6-3
TGTGCCAGCAGCTCAATCAGTTCACCCCTCCACTTT
CASSSISSPLHF
>TRBJ1-4|-|-|TRBV11-2
TGTGCCAGCAGATCCCCAGGGATGGGAAATGAAAAACTGTTTTTT
CASRSPGMGNEKLFF
>TRBJ2-1|once|TRBD2|TRBV18
TGTGCCAGCTCACCGCTAGCGGGGGGCCAAGGGGAGCAGTTCTTC
CASSPLAGGQGEQFF
>TRBJ2-2|-|-|TRBV29-1
TGCAGCGGTCAGGGGAACACCGGGGAGCTGTTTTTT
CSGQGNTGELFF
>TRBJ2-7|-|-|TRBV2
TGTGCCAGCAGGCTACAGGACCTCCCCTACGAGCAGTACTTC
CASRLQDLPYEQYF
>TRBJ2-3|-|-|TRBV2
TGTGCCAGCCCCGGTTGGCAGGGCGATACGCAGTATTTT
CASPGWQGDTQYF
>TRBJ1-1|-|-|TRBV4-2
TGTGCCAGCAGCCACAGCGTTTCGCTGAACACTGAAGCTTTCTTT
CASSHSVSLNTEAFF
>TRBJ1-2|-|TRBD1|TRBV6-5
TGTGCCACACAGGGGAATTCTAACTATGGCTACACCTTC
CATQGNSNYGYTF
>TRBJ2-5|-|TRBD1|TRBV5-1
TGCGCCAGCAGATTTCAGGGGGCTAAGGAGACCCAGTACTTC
CASRFQGAKETQYF
>TRBJ1-5|-|-|TRBV21-1
TGTGCCAGCAGCCTCCGGGACAGGGTGAGCAATCAGCCCCAGCATTTT
CASSLRDRVSNQPQHF
>TRBJ2-5|-|TRBD2|TRBV4-1
TGCGCCAGCAGCCAAGATTGGGGGACTAGCGGGGGAGGCCAAGAGACCCAGTACTTC
CASSQDWGTSGGGQETQYF
>TRBJ2-5|-|-|TRBV7-9
TGTGCCAGCAGCAGATTTACGGGGGAGGAGACCCAGTACTTC
CASSRFTGEETQYF
>TRBJ2-5|-|-|TRBV21-1
TGTGCCAGCAGACCGGGACAGGAGGAGACCCAGTACTTC
CASRPGQEETQYF
>TRBJ2-3|-|TRBD1|TRBV4-1
TGCGCCAGCAGCCAAGACATAAGACAGGGGAAAGATACGCAGTATTTT
CASSQDIRQGKDTQYF
>TRBJ2-2|few|-|TRBV12-5
TGTGCTAGTGGTTTGGTTACAGGGTGGGGCACCGGGGAGCTGTTTTTT
CASGLVTGWGTGELFF
>TRBJ1-3|-|-|TRBV28
TGTGCCAGCAGTCCTGAATGGGGCTCGGCTGGAAACACCATATATTTT
CASSPEWGSAGNTIYF
>TRBJ2-3|-|-|TRBV1
TGCACCAGCAGCCATACTGGGACTAGCGGGGATTGCACAGATACGCAGTATTTT
CTSSHTGTSGDCTDTQYF
>TRBJ1-1|once|-|TRBV27
TGTGCCAGCAGTTTAGAGGGGGGGCGGGGGGCTCTGAACACTGAAGCTTTCTTT
CASSLEGGRGALNTEAFF
>TRBJ1-2|-|TRBD1|TRBV5-5
TGTGCCAGCCTTCGACAGGGCCTTAACTATGGCTACACCTTC
CASLRQGLNYGYTF
>TRBJ2-5|-|-|TRBV10-2
TGCGCCAGCAGTTCAGGTGCGGGTGAGACCCAGTACTTC
CASSSGAGETQYF
>TRBJ1-2|-|-|TRBV7-8
TGTGCCAGCAGCTTAAAGTCCGCTGGGAGCTATGGCTACACCTTC
CASSLKSAGSYGYTF
>TRBJ2-3|-|-|TRBV2
TGTGCCAGCACAGGGGAGGGTGGGTCTAACACAGATACGCAGTATTTT
CASTGEGGSNTDTQYF
>TRBJ2-3|-|-|TRBV24-1
TGTGCCACCAGTGGGACGGACAAGAGCACAGATACGCAGTATTTT
CATSGTDKSTDTQYF
>TRBJ2-7|-|-|TRBV27
TGTGCCAGCAGTTTAAAAAGCCACTTATACGAGCAGTACTTC
CASSLKSHLYEQYF
>TRBJ2-1|-|TRBD2|TRBV5-6
TGTGCCAGCAGCTCCGAACTAGCGGGGGGGCCGAATGAGCAGTTCTTC
CASSSELAGGPNEQFF
>TRBJ1-4|-|-|TRBV5-1
TGCGCCAGCAGCTTGGCGGGGGGCCGGGAAAAACTGTTTTTT
CASSLAGGREKLFF
>TRBJ2-2|-|-|TRBV5-1
TGCGCCAGCAGCTCGTACAGAGTAAACACCGGGGAGCTGTTTTTT
CASSSYRVNTGELFF
>TRBJ1-5|-|-|TRBV5-6
TGTGCCAGCAGCTCCGCCACGGAGGGCAATCAGCCCCAGCATTTT
CASSSATEGNQPQHF
>TRBJ2-2|-|TRBD1|TRBV5-1
TGCGCCAGCAGCTTGACCGGGACAGGGAGAAACACCGGGGAGCTGTTTTTT
CASSLTGTGRNTGELFF